These T cell receptor beta chains were read from a single sample in a study of blood T cell repertoires in COVID-19. The method was immunoSEQ multiplex PCR; TCRdb's version includes in-frame clones alone and lacks a portion of them. Of under 300,000 clones in the sample, around 90% were seen once. What was sequenced was PBMCs or T cells enriched from blood (not recorded which). These TCRs come from a woman in her 30s who had recovered from COVID-19. Each CDR3 is given with its conserved first and last residue. A D gene is named only where the DNA matches it firmly. Expanded clones get a size class; other rows say once, few or many, or leave the size out.

J gene: TRBJ2-1
clone size: .
V gene: TRBV5-1
D gene: TRBD2
CDR3 DNA: TGCGCCAGCAGCCTTCGGACTGCGGGAGCAGGTAATGAGCAGTTCTTC
CDR3 protein: CASSLRTAGAGNEQFF

J gene: TRBJ1-1
clone size: .
V gene: TRBV12-5
D gene: .
CDR3 DNA: TGTGCTAGTGGCCATTCCAACAGGGAGCCCGAAGCTTTCTTT
CDR3 protein: CASGHSNREPEAFF

J gene: TRBJ1-6
clone size: once
V gene: TRBV6-1
D gene: .
CDR3 DNA: TGTGCCAGCAGTGAGGGGGCAGGGTTCCCCCTCCACTTT
CDR3 protein: CASSEGAGFPLHF

J gene: TRBJ1-4
clone size: .
V gene: TRBV13
D gene: .
CDR3 DNA: TGTGCCAGCAGTAAAGGCACTAAAAGTCCTGAAAAACTGTTTTTT
CDR3 protein: CASSKGTKSPEKLFF

J gene: TRBJ1-4
clone size: .
V gene: TRBV19
D gene: .
CDR3 DNA: TGTGCCAGTAGTATAGGCGCGTCGACAGGAGATGAAAAACTGTTTTTT
CDR3 protein: CASSIGASTGDEKLFF

J gene: TRBJ1-2
clone size: .
V gene: TRBV5-1
D gene: TRBD1
CDR3 DNA: TGCGCCAGCAGCTTGGGCTTAGGGACAGGGGTTGGCTACACCTTC
CDR3 protein: CASSLGLGTGVGYTF

J gene: TRBJ1-2
clone size: .
V gene: TRBV30
D gene: TRBD1
CDR3 DNA: TGTGCCTGGAGCCGGGACAGGGGGCGTCGAGGCTACACCTTC
CDR3 protein: CAWSRDRGRRGYTF

J gene: TRBJ1-5
clone size: .
V gene: TRBV20-1
D gene: TRBD1
CDR3 DNA: TGCAGTGCTAGTGGGGGCAAGGGGGCCAATCAGCCCCAGCATTTT
CDR3 protein: CSASGGKGANQPQHF

J gene: TRBJ1-2
clone size: .
V gene: TRBV21-1
D gene: .
CDR3 DNA: TGTGCCAGTACGGGACAGCCCTATGGCTACACCTTC
CDR3 protein: CASTGQPYGYTF

J gene: TRBJ1-1
clone size: .
V gene: TRBV20-1
D gene: .
CDR3 DNA: TGCAGTGCTAGTGGGTCTAACTTCAAACAGGGATCGAACACTGAAGCTTTCTTT
CDR3 protein: CSASGSNFKQGSNTEAFF

J gene: TRBJ2-2
clone size: .
V gene: TRBV9
D gene: TRBD2
CDR3 DNA: TGTGCCAGCAGCGTAGCTCGGGGGGGCACGAACACCGGGGAGCTGTTTTTT
CDR3 protein: CASSVARGGTNTGELFF

J gene: TRBJ2-5
clone size: .
V gene: TRBV11-3
D gene: TRBD2
CDR3 DNA: TGTGCCAGCACACAACTAGCGGGGTACCAAGAGACCCAGTACTTC
CDR3 protein: CASTQLAGYQETQYF

J gene: TRBJ2-2
clone size: .
V gene: TRBV9
D gene: .
CDR3 DNA: TGTGCCAGCACCCCCGGAAGGGGATCGAACACCGGGGAGCTGTTTTTT
CDR3 protein: CASTPGRGSNTGELFF

J gene: TRBJ2-1
clone size: .
V gene: TRBV10-1
D gene: .
CDR3 DNA: TGCGCCAGCAGTGAGCTTCCGCGTGAAAATGAGCAGTTCTTC
CDR3 protein: CASSELPRENEQFF

J gene: TRBJ1-2
clone size: .
V gene: TRBV15
D gene: TRBD1
CDR3 DNA: TGTGCCACCAGCAGGACAGGGACAGGTCCCCCTATCTATGGCTACACCTTC
CDR3 protein: CATSRTGTGPPIYGYTF

J gene: TRBJ1-3
clone size: .
V gene: TRBV6-1
D gene: .
CDR3 DNA: TGTGCCAGCAGTGATATCAAAGGGGCAGGGGCTATTTTCTCTGGAAACACCATATATTTT
CDR3 protein: CASSDIKGAGAIFSGNTIYF

J gene: TRBJ2-1
clone size: .
V gene: TRBV5-6
D gene: TRBD2
CDR3 DNA: TGTGCCAGCAGCCAGAGTGGACTAGCGGCCTTCAGCTCCTACAATGAGCAGTTCTTC
CDR3 protein: CASSQSGLAAFSSYNEQFF

J gene: TRBJ2-7
clone size: .
V gene: TRBV29-1
D gene: .
CDR3 DNA: TGCAGCGTTCTTACAGCCCACGAGCAGTACTTC
CDR3 protein: CSVLTAHEQYF

J gene: TRBJ1-1
clone size: .
V gene: TRBV19
D gene: .
CDR3 DNA: TGTGCCAGTAAAGGCGGGAACACTGAAGCTTTCTTT
CDR3 protein: CASKGGNTEAFF

J gene: TRBJ1-5
clone size: few
V gene: TRBV6-5
D gene: .
CDR3 DNA: TGTGCCAGCAGACCTAGGACTTTGGGTCAGCCCCAGCATTTT
CDR3 protein: CASRPRTLGQPQHF

J gene: TRBJ1-1
clone size: .
V gene: TRBV7-9
D gene: .
CDR3 DNA: TGTGCCAGCAGCCCACCGGCGGGTCGCACCAAGAACACTGAAGCTTTCTTT
CDR3 protein: CASSPPAGRTKNTEAFF

J gene: TRBJ2-7
clone size: .
V gene: TRBV5-1
D gene: .
CDR3 DNA: TGCGCCAGCAGCTTGGACGCGGGGCAGTACGAGCAGTACTTC
CDR3 protein: CASSLDAGQYEQYF

J gene: TRBJ2-7
clone size: .
V gene: TRBV7-9
D gene: .
CDR3 DNA: TGTGCCAGCAGGGACGCTGGACAGCCCTACGAGCAGTACTTC
CDR3 protein: CASRDAGQPYEQYF

J gene: TRBJ2-1
clone size: few
V gene: TRBV30
D gene: .
CDR3 DNA: TGTGCCTGGGGGACCATACTAGCATTCTACAATGAGCAGTTCTTC
CDR3 protein: CAWGTILAFYNEQFF